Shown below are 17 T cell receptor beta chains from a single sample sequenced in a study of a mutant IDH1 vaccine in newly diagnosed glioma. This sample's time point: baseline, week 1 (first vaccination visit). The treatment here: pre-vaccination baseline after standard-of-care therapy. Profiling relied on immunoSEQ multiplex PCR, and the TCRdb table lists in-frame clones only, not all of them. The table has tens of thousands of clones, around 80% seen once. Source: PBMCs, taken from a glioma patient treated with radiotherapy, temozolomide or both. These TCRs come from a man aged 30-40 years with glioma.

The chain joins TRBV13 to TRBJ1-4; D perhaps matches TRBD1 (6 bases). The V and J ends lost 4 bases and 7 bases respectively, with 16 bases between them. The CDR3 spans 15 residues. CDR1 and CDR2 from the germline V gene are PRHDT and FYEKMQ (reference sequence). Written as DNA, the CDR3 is TGTGCCAGCAGCTCCAGAGGGGGTATGGGTGAAAAACTGTTTTTT. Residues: CASSSRGGMGEKLFF.

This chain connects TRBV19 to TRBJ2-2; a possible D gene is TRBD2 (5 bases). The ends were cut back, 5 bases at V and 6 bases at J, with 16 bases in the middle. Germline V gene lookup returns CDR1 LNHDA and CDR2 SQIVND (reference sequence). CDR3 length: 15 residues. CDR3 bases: TGTGCCAGTAGTCCGGGATCTTTTTACGCCGGGGAGCTGTTTTTT. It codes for CASSPGSFYAGELFF. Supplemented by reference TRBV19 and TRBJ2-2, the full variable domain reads DGGITQSPKYLFRKEGQNVTLSCEQNLNHDAMYWYRQDPGQGLRLIYYSQIVNDFQKGDIAEGYSVSREKKESFPLTVTSAQKNPTAFYLCASSPGSFYAGELFFGEGSRLTVL.

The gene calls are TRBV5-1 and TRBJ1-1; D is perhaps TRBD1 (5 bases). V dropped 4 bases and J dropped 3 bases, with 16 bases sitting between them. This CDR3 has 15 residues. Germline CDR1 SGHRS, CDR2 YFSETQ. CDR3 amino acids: CASSRPGMVDTEAFF. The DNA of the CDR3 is TGCGCCAGCAGCCGACCAGGGATGGTGGACACTGAAGCTTTCTTT.

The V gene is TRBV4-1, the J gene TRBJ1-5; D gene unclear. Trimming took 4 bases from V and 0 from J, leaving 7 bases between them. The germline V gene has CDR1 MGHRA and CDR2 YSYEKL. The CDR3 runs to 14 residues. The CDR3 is CASSLDGSNQPQHF. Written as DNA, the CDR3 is TGCGCCAGCAGCCTGGACGGTAGCAATCAGCCCCAGCATTTT.

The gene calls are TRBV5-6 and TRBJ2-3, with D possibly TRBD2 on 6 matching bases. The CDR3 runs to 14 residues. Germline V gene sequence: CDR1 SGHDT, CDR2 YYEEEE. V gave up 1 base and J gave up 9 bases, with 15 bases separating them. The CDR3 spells CASSLWPGEETQYF. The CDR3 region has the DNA TGTGCCAGCAGCTTGTGGCCTGGGGAGGAGACGCAGTATTTT.

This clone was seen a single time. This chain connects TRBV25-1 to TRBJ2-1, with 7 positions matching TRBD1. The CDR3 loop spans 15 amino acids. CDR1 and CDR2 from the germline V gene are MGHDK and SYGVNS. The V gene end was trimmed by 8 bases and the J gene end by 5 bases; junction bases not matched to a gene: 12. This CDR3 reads CASAQTGVVHNEQFF. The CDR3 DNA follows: TGTGCCAGCGCCCAAACAGGGGTCGTCCACAATGAGCAGTTCTTC. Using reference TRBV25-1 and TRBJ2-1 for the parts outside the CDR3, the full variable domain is EADIYQTPRYLVIGTGKKITLECSQTMGHDKMYWYQQDPGMELHLIHYSYGVNSTEKGDLSSESTVSRIRTEHFPLTLESARPSHTSQYLCASAQTGVVHNEQFFGPGTRLTVL.

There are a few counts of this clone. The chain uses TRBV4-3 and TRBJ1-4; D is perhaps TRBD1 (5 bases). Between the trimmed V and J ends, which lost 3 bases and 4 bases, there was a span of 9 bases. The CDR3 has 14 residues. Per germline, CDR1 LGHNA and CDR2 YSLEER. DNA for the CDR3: TGCGCCAGCAGCCAGGGGCCCCGTAATGAAAAACTGTTTTTT. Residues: CASSQGPRNEKLFF.

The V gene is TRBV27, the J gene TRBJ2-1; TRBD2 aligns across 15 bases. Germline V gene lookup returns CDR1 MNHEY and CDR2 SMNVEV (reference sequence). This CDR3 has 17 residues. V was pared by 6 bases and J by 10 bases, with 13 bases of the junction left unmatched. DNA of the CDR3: TGTGCCAGCAGCATACCGGCCGGGACTAGCGGGGGGCCCGAGCAGTTCTTC. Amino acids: CASSIPAGTSGGPEQFF.

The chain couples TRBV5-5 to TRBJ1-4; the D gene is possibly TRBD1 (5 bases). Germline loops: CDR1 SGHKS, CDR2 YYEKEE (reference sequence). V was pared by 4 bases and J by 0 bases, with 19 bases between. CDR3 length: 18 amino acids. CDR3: CASSPTPRQLATNEKLFF. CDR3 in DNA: TGTGCCAGCAGCCCCACACCCCGACAGCTAGCAACTAATGAAAAACTGTTTTTT.

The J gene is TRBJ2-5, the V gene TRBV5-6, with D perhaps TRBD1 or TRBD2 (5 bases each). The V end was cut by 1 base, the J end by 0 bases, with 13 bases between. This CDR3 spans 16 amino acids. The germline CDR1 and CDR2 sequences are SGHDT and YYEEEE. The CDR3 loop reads CASSLMGTEYQETQYF. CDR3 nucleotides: TGTGCCAGCAGCTTGATGGGGACCGAGTACCAAGAGACCCAGTACTTC.

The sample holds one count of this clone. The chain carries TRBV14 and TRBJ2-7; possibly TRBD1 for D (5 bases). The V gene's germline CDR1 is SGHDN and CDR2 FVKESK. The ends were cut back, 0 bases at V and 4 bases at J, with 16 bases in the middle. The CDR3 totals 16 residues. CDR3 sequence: CASSQDLQGPGYEQYF. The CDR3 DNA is TGTGCCAGCAGCCAAGATCTTCAGGGTCCCGGTTACGAGCAGTACTTC. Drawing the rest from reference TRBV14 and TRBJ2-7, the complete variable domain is EAGVTQFPSHSVIEKGQTVTLRCDPISGHDNLYWYRRVMGKEIKFLLHFVKESKQDESGMPNNRFLAERTGGTYSTLKVQPAELEDSGVYFCASSQDLQGPGYEQYFGPGTRLTVT.

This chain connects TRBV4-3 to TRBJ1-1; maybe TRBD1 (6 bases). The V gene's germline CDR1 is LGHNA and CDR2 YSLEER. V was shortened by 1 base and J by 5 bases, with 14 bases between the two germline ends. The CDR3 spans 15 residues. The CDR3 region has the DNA TGCGCCAGCAGCCAAGGCGGGGGCGCAGCTACTGAAGCTTTCTTT. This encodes CASSQGGGAATEAFF.

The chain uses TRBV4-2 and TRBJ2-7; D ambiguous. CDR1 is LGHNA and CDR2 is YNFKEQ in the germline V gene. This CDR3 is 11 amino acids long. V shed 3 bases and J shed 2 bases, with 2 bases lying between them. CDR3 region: CASSQTYEQYF. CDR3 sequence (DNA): TGTGCCAGCAGCCAGACCTACGAGCAGTACTTC.

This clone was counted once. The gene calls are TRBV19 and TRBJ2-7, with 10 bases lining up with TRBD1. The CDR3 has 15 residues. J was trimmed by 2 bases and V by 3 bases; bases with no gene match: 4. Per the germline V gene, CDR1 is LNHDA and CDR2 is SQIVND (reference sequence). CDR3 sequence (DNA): TGTGCCAGTAGTATCGGGACAGGGGTAACCTACGAGCAGTACTTC. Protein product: CASSIGTGVTYEQYF.

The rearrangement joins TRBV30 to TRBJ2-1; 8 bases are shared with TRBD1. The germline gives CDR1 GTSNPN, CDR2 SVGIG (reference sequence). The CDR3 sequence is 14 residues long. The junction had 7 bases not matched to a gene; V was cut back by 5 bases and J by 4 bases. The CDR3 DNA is TGTGCCTGGCAGGGGGCCGTGGAGTACAATGAGCAGTTCTTC. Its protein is CAWQGAVEYNEQFF.

The CDR3 spells CSAQHGGELFF. The CDR3 nucleotides are TGCAGTGCTCAACACGGCGGGGAGCTGTTTTTT. The chain couples TRBV20-1 to TRBJ2-2, with D uncertain. From germline, CDR1 is DFQATT and CDR2 SNEGSKA (reference sequence). With 5 bases removed from V and 7 bases from J, the gap between germline ends came to 8 bases. The length of the CDR3 is 11 residues.

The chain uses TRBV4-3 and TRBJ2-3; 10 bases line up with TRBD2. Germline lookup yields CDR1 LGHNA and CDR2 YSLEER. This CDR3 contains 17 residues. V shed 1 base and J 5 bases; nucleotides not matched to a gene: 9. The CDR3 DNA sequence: TGCGCCAGCAGCCAAGTGTTAGCGGGGGGCCTACAAGATACGCAGTATTTT. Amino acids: CASSQVLAGGLQDTQYF.